Each of the 25 T cell receptor beta chains below was sequenced from the same sample in a study of response to subunit inactivated influenza vaccine. TCRdb re-derived calls from the RT-PCR reads in MiXCR, one entry per CDR3 protein. The sample records over 750,000 distinct CDR3 sequences, 21% being singletons. Source: PBMCs from blood, taken more than 4 days after vaccination. Receptor source: a man aged 50 or older who received an inactivated influenza vaccine.

This clonotype was seen a handful of times. This chain uses TRBV29-1 with TRBJ2-7; D is unclear. Looked up from germline, CDR1 is SQVTM and CDR2 is ANQGSEA. CDR3 size: 13 residues. V was pared by 1 base and J by 2 bases, with 9 bases between. The CDR3 DNA follows: TGCAGCGTTGAAGGCCCAGGCCCCTACGAGCAGTACTTC. This sequence encodes CSVEGPGPYEQYF.

This clonotype has a handful of counts. This sequence joins TRBV6-6 and TRBJ1-1; D is uncertain. The germline V gene has CDR1 MNHNY and CDR2 SVGAGI (reference sequence). CDR3 length: 9 residues. With 10 bases removed from V and 7 bases from J, the gap between germline ends came to 7 bases. The chain's CDR3 is CATGSEAFF. The DNA for the CDR3 is TGTGCCACCGGAAGTGAAGCTTTCTTT.

This clonotype appeared a few times. V gene TRBV4-3 combines with J gene TRBJ2-5, with a possible D match to TRBD2 (6 bases). The CDR3 spans 18 residues. Germline V gene data show CDR1 as LGHNA and CDR2 as YSLEER. Trimming removed 2 bases from V and 1 base from J, with 20 bases in between. CDR3 protein: CASSQTAVPSEGQETQYF. The DNA of the CDR3 is TGCGCCAGCAGCCAAACAGCCGTTCCTAGCGAGGGCCAAGAGACCCAGTACTTC.

The chain joins TRBV20-1 to TRBJ1-5; TRBD1 is a possible D gene (5 bases). The CDR3 contains 12 residues. From germline, CDR1 is DFQATT and CDR2 SNEGSKA (reference sequence). The CDR3 region has the DNA TGCAGCAGGGCAGTCCAAGGTCAGCCCCAGCATTTT. Protein: CSRAVQGQPQHF.

This CDR3 is CSARGTSGFNEQFF. Here the CDR3 DNA reads TGCAGTGCTAGAGGGACTAGCGGGTTTAATGAGCAGTTCTTC. The chain combines TRBV20-1 with TRBJ2-1; 11 nucleotides match TRBD2. V trimming: 1 base; J trimming: 7 bases; junction bases outside the gene matches: 3. The CDR3 extends over 14 amino acids. Germline V lookup: CDR1 DFQATT, CDR2 SNEGSKA (reference sequence).

The table lists this clonotype with a few counts. The chain carries TRBV9 and TRBJ2-1; 7 bases agree with TRBD2. The V and J ends lost 0 bases and 0 bases, in that order; junction bases with no gene match: 6. CDR3 length: 17 amino acids. CDR1 SGDLS and CDR2 YYNGEE come from the germline V gene. The CDR3 sequence is CASSVGGGPSSYNEQFF. CDR3 in DNA: TGTGCCAGCAGCGTAGGGGGGGGACCGTCCTCCTACAATGAGCAGTTCTTC.

This chain joins TRBV12-3 or TRBV12-4 and TRBJ2-7, with D tentatively TRBD1 (6 bases). This CDR3 spans 12 amino acids. Deletions cut 8 bases from V and 0 bases from J, with 8 bases between. As DNA, the CDR3 is TGTGCCAGCGGACAGTCCTCCTACGAGCAGTACTTC. As protein: CASGQSSYEQYF.

This sequence joins TRBV5-4 and TRBJ1-1; TRBD1 is a possible D gene (6 bases). V was cut by 4 bases and J by 2 bases, with 9 bases left in between. Germline loops: CDR1 SGHNT, CDR2 YYREEE (reference sequence). The length of the CDR3 is 13 residues. The CDR3 spells CASSTDSNTEAFF. The DNA of the CDR3 is TGTGCCAGCAGCACGGACAGCAACACTGAAGCTTTCTTT.

Only a few counts were recorded for this clonotype. The chain employs TRBV7-6 and TRBJ2-1; D is unclear. The CDR3 is 14 amino acids. V was pared by 3 bases and J by 5 bases, with 11 bases between. Germline V lookup: CDR1 SGHVS, CDR2 FNYEAQ. The DNA of the CDR3 is TGTGCCAGCAGCTTTGAGTTAGGAGACAATGAGCAGTTCTTC. Residues: CASSFELGDNEQFF.

This clonotype came up a few times. This rearrangement joins TRBV7-9 to TRBJ1-5; D remains ambiguous. The CDR3 consists of 15 residues. Trimming shortened V by 4 bases and J by 4 bases, and 14 bases separated the two germline ends. Per germline, CDR1 SEHNR and CDR2 FQNEAQ (reference sequence). CDR3 sequence (DNA): TGTGCCAGCAGCTCAACGGCCCAGCGAAATCAGCCCCAGCATTTT. Translated: CASSSTAQRNQPQHF.

This clonotype was counted only a few times. V and J are TRBV5-1 and TRBJ2-1; D remains unclear. CDR1 is SGHRS and CDR2 is YFSETQ in the germline V gene. The CDR3 totals 13 residues. Trimming left V 7 bases short and J 3 bases short, with 11 bases between. Written as DNA, the CDR3 is TGCGCCAGCTCCTCCTACGACTACAATGAGCAGTTCTTC. Its translation: CASSSYDYNEQFF.

The rearrangement links TRBV7-2 to TRBJ1-1, with TRBD1 identical over 8 bases. Per the germline V gene, CDR1 is SGHTA and CDR2 is FQGNSA. The length of the CDR3 is 15 residues. The ends lost 8 bases at V and 0 bases at J; junction bases unmatched: 8. This CDR3 is CASGPDRVMNTEAFF. DNA of the CDR3: TGTGCCAGCGGACCGGACAGGGTCATGAACACTGAAGCTTTCTTT.

The rearrangement links TRBV29-1 to TRBJ2-1, with 8 bases identical to TRBD2. The germline V gene encodes CDR1 SQVTM and CDR2 ANQGSEA. CDR3 length: 15 amino acids. V was pared by 4 bases and J by 5 bases, with 10 bases of the junction left unmatched. CDR3 DNA sequence: TGCAGCGTTGGGCGGCGGGAGGTCATCCACAATGAGCAGTTCTTC. Its translation is CSVGRREVIHNEQFF.

The chain's CDR3 is CATGQGARDNEQFF. DNA for the CDR3: TGTGCCACCGGACAGGGGGCGAGAGACAATGAGCAGTTCTTC. The rearrangement links TRBV10-3 to TRBJ2-1; the match to TRBD1 covers 11 bases. CDR3 length: 14 amino acids. Germline lookup yields CDR1 ENHRY and CDR2 SYGVKD. Trimming removed 10 bases from V and 5 bases from J; junction bases left unmatched: 7.

This clonotype was seen more than once but under ten times. J is TRBJ2-1 and V is TRBV5-1, with D perhaps matching TRBD2 (6 bases). Germline CDR1 SGHRS, CDR2 YFSETQ. This CDR3 is 16 amino acids long. V lost 4 bases and J 3 bases, leaving 17 bases between the germline ends. CDR3 sequence (DNA): TGCGCCAGCAGCCCGTCTTCGGGGGTTGGCTACAATGAGCAGTTCTTC. Translating it yields CASSPSSGVGYNEQFF.

This chain uses TRBV7-2 with TRBJ1-2; D not certain. V lost 2 bases, J lost 4 bases, and 11 bases lay in between. The CDR3 is 14 residues long. CDR1 is SGHTA, CDR2 FQGNSA, per germline. In DNA form, the CDR3 reads TGTGCCAGCAGCTTATGGGATATGGCCTATGGCTACACCTTC. This gives the protein CASSLWDMAYGYTF.

The V gene is TRBV5-1, the J gene TRBJ2-7; D possibly matches TRBD1 or TRBD2 (5 bases each). Germline V gene data show CDR1 as SGHRS and CDR2 as YFSETQ. V dropped 7 bases and J dropped 6 bases, with 20 bases sitting between them. CDR3 length equals 14 residues. CDR3 protein: CASRGIRGYGEQYF. In DNA form, the CDR3 reads TGCGCCAGCCGCGGAATTCGGGGCTACGGCGAGCAGTACTTC.

This clonotype has a handful of counts. The chain links TRBV6-5 to TRBJ2-7; 9 nucleotides agree with TRBD1. Unmatched junction bases numbered 6, after V lost 4 bases and J lost 5 bases. The V gene's germline CDR1 is MNHEY and CDR2 SVGAGI. The CDR3 has 14 residues. This CDR3 reads CASSFGTGTDEQYF. The CDR3 coding sequence is TGTGCCAGCAGTTTTGGGACAGGGACCGACGAGCAGTACTTC.

This clonotype showed up just a few times. The chain links TRBV9 to TRBJ2-7, with a tentative D call TRBD2 (5 bases). The CDR3 has 16 amino acids. From germline, CDR1 is SGDLS and CDR2 YYNGEE. V gave up 0 bases and J gave up 2 bases, with 15 bases separating them. CDR3 nucleotides: TGTGCCAGCAGCGTAGGGGTACTAGTTCCCCCCTACGAGCAGTACTTC. Amino acid sequence: CASSVGVLVPPYEQYF. The variable domain in full, completed from reference TRBV9 and TRBJ2-7, reads DSGVTQTPKHLITATGQRVTLRCSPRSGDLSVYWYQQSLDQGLQFLIQYYNGEERAKGNILERFSAQQFPDLHSELNLSSLELGDSALYFCASSVGVLVPPYEQYFGPGTRLTVT.

The chain carries TRBV7-6 and TRBJ1-1, with D possibly matching TRBD1 (5 bases). The germline gives CDR1 SGHVS, CDR2 FNYEAQ. This CDR3 comprises 14 residues. V shed 5 bases and J shed 4 bases, with 14 bases lying between them. Here the CDR3 DNA reads TGTGCCAGCAGCCCGGGGACTGTGACCACTGAAGCTTTCTTT. Translating it yields CASSPGTVTTEAFF.

The chain carries TRBV5-6 and TRBJ2-2, with 7 positions matching TRBD2. Germline CDR1 reads SGHDT; CDR2 reads YYEEEE. Losses at the gene ends were 2 bases for V and 7 bases for J; bases not matched to a gene: 8. The CDR3 contains 15 residues. CDR3 loop: CASSFRNGGYGELFF. The DNA for the CDR3 is TGTGCCAGCAGCTTTCGTAACGGGGGGTACGGGGAGCTGTTTTTT.

This clonotype was recorded many times. This chain uses TRBV12-3 or TRBV12-4 with TRBJ2-1, with TRBD1 matching 9 bases. This CDR3 has 13 residues. V was pared by 6 bases and J by 6 bases, with 3 bases of the junction left unmatched. Here the CDR3 DNA reads TGTGCCAGCAGAGGGACAGGGATCAATGAGCAGTTCTTC. This sequence encodes CASRGTGINEQFF.

This clonotype appeared a few times. The rearrangement links TRBV12-3 or TRBV12-4 to TRBJ1-1; 7 nucleotides align to TRBD1. Trimming at V came to 3 bases and at J to 0 bases, leaving 7 bases not matched to a gene. The CDR3 length is 16 residues. DNA for the CDR3: TGTGCCAGCAGTTTTGGGACAGCAAAAATGAACACTGAAGCTTTCTTT. Translated, it gives CASSFGTAKMNTEAFF.

The chain employs TRBV2 and TRBJ1-1, with D possibly TRBD1 on 6 matching bases. The germline V gene encodes CDR1 SNHLY and CDR2 FYNNEI. V lost 7 bases, J lost 4 bases, and 13 bases lay in between. The CDR3 runs 13 residues. The CDR3 sequence is CASNPTGSTEAFF. The DNA of the CDR3 is TGTGCCAGCAACCCGACAGGAAGCACTGAAGCTTTCTTT.

In this sample, this clonotype turned up a few times. CDR3 coding DNA: TGCGCCAGCAGCGAGTTTGCTAGCGGGAGCTCCTACAATGAGCAGTTCTTC. The encoded protein is CASSEFASGSSYNEQFF. V gene TRBV5-1 combines with J gene TRBJ2-1, with 10 bases aligning to TRBD2. V lost 4 bases, J lost 0 bases, and 7 bases stayed unmatched. The CDR3 is 17 amino acids. The germline V gene encodes CDR1 SGHRS and CDR2 YFSETQ. Looking up the rest from reference TRBV5-1 and TRBJ2-1 gives the full variable domain: KAGVTQTPRYLIKTRGQQVTLSCSPISGHRSVSWYQQTPGQGLQFLFEYFSETQRNKGNFPGRFSGRQFSNSRSEMNVSTLELGDSALYLCASSEFASGSSYNEQFFGPGTRLTVL.